What follows are 21 T cell receptor beta chains derived from one specimen sequenced in a study of blood T cell repertoires in COVID-19. Data came from immunoSEQ multiplex PCR; TCRdb stores just in-frame clones and leaves some out. The table has under 150,000 clones, over 75% seen once. The sequencing sample was made of peripheral blood. The receptors were sampled from a man aged 35-49 years with active or convalescent COVID-19.

The chain carries TRBV6-2 or TRBV6-3 and TRBJ1-1; D is unclear. Between the trimmed V and J ends, which lost 6 bases and 3 bases, there was a span of 14 bases. There are 14 residues in the CDR3. Germline V gene lookup returns CDR1 MNHEY and CDR2 SVGEGT. The CDR3 here is CASSDRDGDTEAFF. CDR3 sequence (DNA): TGTGCCAGCAGCGACCGGGATGGGGACACTGAAGCTTTCTTT.

The gene calls are TRBV5-4 and TRBJ2-1, with 10 bases identical to TRBD2. After removal of 7 bases from V and 6 bases from J, the junction contained 10 bases not matched to a gene. Germline CDR1 and CDR2: SGHNT and YYREEE (reference sequence). The CDR3 sequence is 15 residues long. For the CDR3, the DNA is TGTGCCAGCGGAGGGGGCCGACTAGCGGGCAATGAGCAGTTCTTC. Translation: CASGGGRLAGNEQFF.

The chain links TRBV7-2 to TRBJ1-3; D remains ambiguous. Germline CDR1 reads SGHTA; CDR2 reads FQGNSA. This CDR3 has 11 residues. Trimming took off 5 bases at V and 8 bases at J, with 7 bases between the two ends. CDR3 nucleotides: TGTGCCAGCAGCCCGTCGGACACCATATATTTT. Translated, it gives CASSPSDTIYF.

The V call is TRBV24-1, the J call TRBJ2-1; 12 bases align to TRBD2. V gave up 4 bases and J gave up 3 bases; unmatched junction bases: 6. Germline CDR1 is KGHDR and CDR2 is SFDVKD. The CDR3 is 17 residues long. The CDR3 loop reads CATSDTQTSGGYNEQFF. The CDR3 coding sequence is TGTGCCACCAGTGACACCCAGACTAGCGGGGGCTACAATGAGCAGTTCTTC.

This chain joins TRBV19 and TRBJ2-7; D perhaps matches TRBD1 (6 bases). The V gene's germline CDR1 is LNHDA and CDR2 SQIVND (reference sequence). The length of the CDR3 is 15 residues. V lost 0 bases and J 3 bases, leaving 12 bases between the germline ends. CDR3 sequence (DNA): TGTGCCAGTAGTATAGAGGGGGTAGGGGGCTACGAGCAGTACTTC. Its protein product is CASSIEGVGGYEQYF.

The chain has TRBV6-1 and TRBJ2-3, with TRBD2 identical over 8 bases. The CDR3 has 16 residues. V lost 1 base to trimming and J lost 5 bases; unmatched junction nucleotides: 8. The germline V gene encodes CDR1 MNHNS and CDR2 SASEGT. CDR3 DNA sequence: TGTGCCAGCAGTGAAGTGGCCGGGGGGGCAAGAGATACGCAGTATTTT. Protein product: CASSEVAGGARDTQYF.

This clone was observed a single time. The genes are TRBV29-1 and TRBJ2-7; D possibly corresponds to TRBD1 (6 bases). The germline V gene has CDR1 SQVTM and CDR2 ANQGSEA. This CDR3 region has 13 residues. Trimming shortened V by 4 bases and J by 4 bases, and 14 bases separated the two germline ends. The CDR3 reads CSVGEGQRYEQYF. CDR3 bases: TGCAGCGTTGGCGAAGGACAGAGATACGAGCAGTACTTC.

V is TRBV11-2 and J is TRBJ1-2; D is uncertain. Trimming left V 2 bases short and J 2 bases short, with 12 bases between. Germline V gene lookup returns CDR1 SGHAT and CDR2 FQNNGV. The CDR3 is 15 amino acids. CDR3 region: CASSLTGEVNYGYTF. CDR3 sequence (DNA): TGTGCCAGCAGCTTAACCGGGGAGGTGAACTATGGCTACACCTTC.

The chain has TRBV12-5 and TRBJ1-5; D remains ambiguous. The CDR3 spans 15 residues. Germline values: CDR1 LGHNT, CDR2 FRNRAP. The V end lost 1 base, the J end lost 10 bases, and 17 bases lay between the germline ends. CDR3 in amino acids: CASGLAEGESSPQHF. DNA of the CDR3: TGTGCTAGTGGTTTGGCGGAGGGTGAATCGAGCCCCCAGCATTTT.

The rearrangement joins TRBV7-3 to TRBJ2-3; tentatively, D is TRBD2 (6 bases). Germline V gives CDR1 SGHTA, CDR2 FQGTGA. With 4 bases removed from V and 8 bases from J, the gap between germline ends came to 13 bases. This CDR3 is built from 13 residues. CDR3: CASSSGLSGTQYF. CDR3 bases: TGTGCCAGCAGCTCAGGACTATCTGGTACGCAGTATTTT.

V usage is TRBV19 and J usage is TRBJ2-1, with 10 positions matching TRBD2. The CDR3 runs to 17 residues. V gave up 4 bases and J gave up 2 bases; unmatched junction bases: 8. Germline V gives CDR1 LNHDA, CDR2 SQIVND (reference sequence). The CDR3 here is CASSTLQRGGPYNEQFF. CDR3 DNA sequence: TGTGCCAGTAGTACCCTCCAGCGGGGGGGCCCCTACAATGAGCAGTTCTTC.

V usage is TRBV6-6 and J usage is TRBJ2-3; 8 nucleotides match TRBD1. The CDR3 has 16 residues. V trimming: 9 bases; J trimming: 4 bases; junction bases outside the gene matches: 15. Germline lookup yields CDR1 MNHNY and CDR2 SVGAGI (reference sequence). CDR3 sequence reads: CASHRRGTGRSDTQYF. The CDR3 nucleotides are TGTGCCAGTCACCGACGGGGGACAGGTAGATCAGATACGCAGTATTTT.

J is TRBJ1-1 and V is TRBV6-2 or TRBV6-3, with 11 bases lining up with TRBD1. V lost 6 bases to trimming and J lost 4 bases; unmatched junction nucleotides: 7. Germline CDR1 MNHEY, CDR2 SVGEGT. This CDR3 comprises 15 residues. CDR3 sequence (DNA): TGTGCCAGCAGCCGGACAGGGGGCGCTGGCACTGAAGCTTTCTTT. Translation gives CASSRTGGAGTEAFF.

The chain joins TRBV7-9 to TRBJ1-5; D gene ambiguous. Per the germline V gene, CDR1 is SEHNR and CDR2 is FQNEAQ (reference sequence). V lost 1 base to trimming and J lost 0 bases, with 7 bases between them. This CDR3 is 15 amino acids long. CDR3 region: CASSLENSSNQPQHF. The CDR3 nucleotides are TGTGCCAGCAGCTTAGAGAACTCTAGCAATCAGCCCCAGCATTTT. Using reference TRBV7-9 and TRBJ1-5 for the parts outside the CDR3, the full variable domain is DTGVSQNPRHKITKRGQNVTFRCDPISEHNRLYWYRQTLGQGPEFLTYFQNEAQLEKSRLLSDRFSAERPKGSFSTLEIQRTEQGDSAMYLCASSLENSSNQPQHFGDGTRLSIL.

The gene calls are TRBV7-2 and TRBJ2-7, with TRBD1 matching over 10 bases. V gave up 6 bases and J gave up 5 bases; unmatched junction bases: 10. Germline lookup yields CDR1 SGHTA and CDR2 FQGNSA. The CDR3 extends over 15 amino acids. The CDR3 region has the DNA TGTGCCAGCAGTTCTACCGGGACAGGGGTCGACGAGCAGTACTTC. This codes for CASSSTGTGVDEQYF. Drawing the rest from reference TRBV7-2 and TRBJ2-7, the complete variable domain is GAGVSQSPSNKVTEKGKDVELRCDPISGHTALYWYRQSLGQGLEFLIYFQGNSAPDKSGLPSDRFSAERTGGSVSTLTIQRTQQEDSAVYLCASSSTGTGVDEQYFGPGTRLTVT.

The chain employs TRBV19 and TRBJ2-2, with a tentative D call TRBD1 (5 bases). Germline loops: CDR1 LNHDA, CDR2 SQIVND (reference sequence). The CDR3 has 16 amino acids. V was pared by 3 bases and J by 2 bases, with 13 bases between. CDR3 protein: CASSIQGTSNTGELFF. CDR3 nucleotide sequence: TGTGCCAGTAGTATCCAGGGCACGTCTAACACCGGGGAGCTGTTTTTT.

The genes are TRBV7-9 and TRBJ2-7; D remains ambiguous. The germline V gene encodes CDR1 SEHNR and CDR2 FQNEAQ (reference sequence). Trimming cost V 4 bases and J 4 bases, with 14 bases left between them. This CDR3 region has 14 residues. CDR3 DNA sequence: TGTGCCAGCAGCTCCCCTCAGGATTGGTACGAGCAGTACTTC. It codes for CASSSPQDWYEQYF.

V is TRBV12-3 or TRBV12-4 and J is TRBJ1-1; D gene uncertain. V lost 3 bases, J lost 6 bases, and 11 bases lay in between. This CDR3 is 13 amino acids long. Written as DNA, the CDR3 is TGTGCCAGCAGTTTGGAGGCTCGTGCTGAAGCTTTCTTT. Its translation: CASSLEARAEAFF.

This clone is a singleton in its sample. The V gene is TRBV19, the J gene TRBJ2-2; no clear D gene. The ends were cut back, 4 bases at V and 5 bases at J, with 11 bases in the middle. Germline loops: CDR1 LNHDA, CDR2 SQIVND (reference sequence). CDR3 size: 14 residues. The CDR3 nucleotides are TGTGCCAGTAGTAAAGACCCGTTTACCGGGGAGCTGTTTTTT. Translated: CASSKDPFTGELFF.

The J gene is TRBJ2-4, the V gene TRBV3-1 (or the pseudogene TRBV3-2); D remains ambiguous. Germline assignment: CDR1 LGHDT and CDR2 YNNKEL (reference sequence). Trimming took 4 bases from V and 8 from J, leaving 6 bases between them. This CDR3 has 11 residues. The CDR3 protein is CASSLNDIQYF. CDR3 in DNA: TGTGCCAGCAGCCTCAATGACATTCAGTACTTC.

V gene TRBV5-8 combines with J gene TRBJ2-5, with a possible D match to TRBD1 (6 bases). Trimming cost V 0 bases and J 2 bases, with 17 bases left between them. The CDR3 totals 17 residues. The germline V gene encodes CDR1 SGHTS and CDR2 YDEGEE. CDR3 sequence reads: CASSLALTGQSQETQYF. The CDR3 DNA follows: TGTGCCAGCAGCTTGGCTCTGACTGGACAGTCTCAAGAGACCCAGTACTTC.